Listed below are T cell receptor beta chains from one sample, sequenced in a study of quantifying T cell responses using KT2 cells. TCRdb reanalysed the UMI-ligation and nested PCR reads using MiXCR and keeps one entry per CDR3 protein. The sample includes more than 55,000 distinct CDR3 sequences, approximately 13% of them seen just once. What was sequenced was PBMCs spiked with cells of the T cell clone KT2. The receptors come from a human donor. The CDR3 runs from the conserved cysteine through the conserved F or W. A D gene is named only where the DNA matches it firmly. Clone size is not always given. Where it is, it says once, few, many or a class for expanded clones.

j_call,d_call,cdr3_length,clone_size,v_call,cdr3_nt,cdr3_aa
TRBJ2-1,.,12,few,TRBV21-1,TGTGCCAGCAGCAAATGGGGCGATGAGCAGTTCTTC,CASSKWGDEQFF
TRBJ1-2,.,12,few,TRBV20-1,TGCAGTGCCCGAACAGGGCGGGCCGGCTACACCTTC,CSARTGRAGYTF
TRBJ2-5,TRBD2,16,many,TRBV10-3,TGTGCCATCGGCCCGACTAGCGGGGCCTACGTAGGGACCCAGTACTTC,CAIGPTSGAYVGTQYF
TRBJ2-3,TRBD1,14,few,TRBV20-1,TGCAGTGCTCCCGGACAGGGGGCAACAGATACGCAGTATTTT,CSAPGQGATDTQYF
TRBJ1-5,.,14,many,TRBV14,TGTGCCAGCAGCCGCGCCGGGTTCGGTCAGCCCCAGCATTTT,CASSRAGFGQPQHF
TRBJ2-1,TRBD1,16,few,TRBV27,TGTGCCAGCAGTTTATCGCAGGGGGCGAGTTACAATGAGCAGTTCTTC,CASSLSQGASYNEQFF
TRBJ1-5,.,13,few,TRBV29-1,TGCAGCGTTGGAATTCGAAGCAATCAGCCCCAGCATTTT,CSVGIRSNQPQHF
TRBJ2-2,.,16,few,TRBV4-1,TGCGCCAGCAGCCCGGTCAGGGGGGGAGGCACCGGGGAGCTGTTTTTT,CASSPVRGGGTGELFF
TRBJ1-2,TRBD1,15,.,TRBV4-2,TGTGCCAGCAGCCAACGAACAGGGGCTAACTATGGCTACACCTTC,CASSQRTGANYGYTF
TRBJ2-3,TRBD2,15,few,TRBV2,TGTGCCAGCAGAAAACTAGCGGGTGCCACAGATACGCAGTATTTT,CASRKLAGATDTQYF
TRBJ1-1,.,14,many,TRBV27,TGTGCCAGCAGAAGAGGGGCCGCGAACACTGAAGCTTTCTTT,CASRRGAANTEAFF
TRBJ2-7,.,14,many,TRBV14,TGTGCCAGCAGCCAGGGCGGGCCAGTCTACGAGCAGTACTTC,CASSQGGPVYEQYF
TRBJ1-2,.,13,.,TRBV5-6,TGTGCCAGCAGCTTGCGGGCAGGATATGGCTACACCTTC,CASSLRAGYGYTF
TRBJ2-1,.,17,many,TRBV3-1,TGTGCCAGCAGCCAAGATCTGGTCTCCAGGGTAGACGATGAGCAGTTCTTC,CASSQDLVSRVDDEQFF
TRBJ2-3,TRBD2,14,few,TRBV5-6,TGTGCCAGCAGCTACGGGGGGGCCACAGATACGCAGTATTTT,CASSYGGATDTQYF
TRBJ2-6,.,18,many,TRBV4-2,TGTGCCAGCAGCCTAGAATTACCCAGCGTGTCTGGGGCCAACGTCCTGACTTTC,CASSLELPSVSGANVLTF
TRBJ2-3,.,11,few,TRBV10-3,TGTGCCATCAGTGTCACAGATACGCAGTATTTT,CAISVTDTQYF
TRBJ1-3,.,15,many,TRBV18,TGTGCCAGCTCACCTAACCGGGACTTAGGAAACACCATATATTTT,CASSPNRDLGNTIYF
TRBJ2-3,.,14,few,TRBV29-1,TGCAGCGTTGAAGATGCAACCAGCACAGATACGCAGTATTTT,CSVEDATSTDTQYF
TRBJ1-2,TRBD1,13,few,TRBV7-9,TGTGCCAGCAGCTTGTGGACAGGGGAGGGCTACACCTTC,CASSLWTGEGYTF
TRBJ2-3,TRBD1,17,.,TRBV25-1,TGTGCCAGCAGTGACCTATACGGACAGGAAAGCACAGATACGCAGTATTTT,CASSDLYGQESTDTQYF
TRBJ2-3,.,15,.,TRBV5-8,TGTGCCAGCAGCTTGGCCTTTGAGGGGTCGGATACGCAGTATTTT,CASSLAFEGSDTQYF